Included here is one TCR beta chain sequence, with context. Germline V gene data show CDR1 as SGHRS and CDR2 as YFSETQ. The V segment lost 3 bases and the J segment 1 base; nucleotides outside the gene matches: 11. The CDR3 totals 18 residues. Libraries were prepared by immunoSEQ multiplex PCR; TCRdb keeps only in-frame clonotypes and omits some of them. Here the sample spans around 100,000 clones, around 80% being singletons. The record originates from a study of T cell clones after liver transplantation. This chain connects TRBV5-1 to TRBJ1-1, with 11 positions matching TRBD1. Sequencing was performed on CD4+ T cells from blood, taken approximately 50 months after liver transplant. This clonotype was sampled from a human patient who received a liver transplant. Part of the T cells may come from the graft donor. The CDR3 DNA sequence: TGCGCCAGCAGCTACTCCCCCGGGACAGGGGGAAAGAACACTGAAGCTTTCTTT. It is translated as CASSYSPGTGGKNTEAFF.